This note documents a single T cell receptor (beta chain) sequence. Antigen specificity is unknown. The data originate from a study of radiotherapy plus CTLA-4 blockade in lung cancer. Study conclusions and caveats: The authors reported that early blood T cell clone dynamics, with interferon-beta, best predicted response. After treatment with radiotherapy plus ipilimumab, TCR clones that came from the tumor expanded in blood.

Chemo-refractory metastatic non-small-cell lung cancer patients were treated with focal radiation plus CTLA-4 blockade with ipilimumab. The data were produced by immunoSEQ multiplex PCR, yet TCRdb's version contains in-frame clones alone and is incomplete. In the table there are tens of thousands of clones, roughly 72% of which are singletons. The CDR3 consists of 15 residues. Germline CDR1 KGHSH, CDR2 LQKENI. With 6 bases clipped from V and 4 bases from J, the junction kept 3 bases outside the gene matches. V and J are TRBV18 and TRBJ2-1; 13 bases fit TRBD2. This TCR came from a human donor with non-small cell lung cancer who had stable disease on radiotherapy plus ipilimumab. The sequences come from peripheral blood, collected from a patient treated with radiotherapy plus ipilimumab. DNA of the CDR3: TGTGCCAGCTCTACACTAGCGGGGGGGTACAATGAGCAGTTCTTC. The encoded protein is CASSTLAGGYNEQFF.